This record covers a single T cell receptor beta chain. The germline CDR1 and CDR2 sequences are MRHNA and SNTAGT. The CDR3 extends over 13 amino acids. Trimming took 4 bases from V and 13 from J, leaving 17 bases between them. The sample belongs to a study of control samples from healthy donors and cancer patients. Assay used: immunoSEQ multiplex PCR; TCRdb lists only in-frame clones, some missing. The table records some 5,600 clones, 80% to 90% of them present only once. This TCR came from a female donor with lung cancer. The material sequenced was formalin-fixed, paraffin-embedded tissue. V and J are TRBV6-4 and TRBJ2-1; weak D call: TRBD1 (6 bases). CDR3 region: CASSARAGTTQFF. CDR3 nucleotides: TGTGCCAGCAGTGCCCGGGCCGGGACAACTCAGTTCTTC.